This T cell receptor (beta chain) was observed in a study of T cell responses to AZD1222 COVID-19 vaccine. General study results and limits: Targets within unmutated variant regions were reportedly found for nearly half of spike-specific TCRs. Of the AZD1222 recipients, only five to seven were seropositive at baseline. Once two AZD1222 doses were given, Spike-specific TCR breadth and depth went up.

With regard to this clone: Its antigen remains unidentified.

Germline-derived CDR1 and CDR2 are LGHNA and YNFKEQ. The CDR3 sequence is 15 residues long. V dropped 0 bases and J dropped 4; count of bases not matched to a gene: 3. Sequencing used immunoSEQ multiplex PCR; TCRdb keeps in-frame clones, though not all of them. Among approximately 110,000 clones listed, about 88% were seen once. The receptor was derived from an adult in good health. Specimen: peripheral blood, collected on day 0 of AZD1222 vaccination. V gene TRBV4-2 combines with J gene TRBJ2-7; 10 bases match TRBD2. In DNA, the CDR3 is TGTGCCAGCAGCCAAGATCCTAGCGGGGGATACGAGCAGTACTTC. Translated: CASSQDPSGGYEQYF.